A selection of T cell receptor beta chains follows, all from one sample in a study of neurological immune-mediated disorders. TCRdb used MiXCR to reprocess the 5' RACE reads, holding one entry per CDR3 protein. The table records some 49,000 distinct CDR3 sequences, over 8% of them present only once. Material for sequencing was PBMCs. The receptors here all came from a woman aged 40 to 50 in good health. The conserved cysteine and the conserved F or W are not part of the CDR3 here.

V gene	CDR3 length	J gene	CDR3 protein
TRBV12-3/TRBV12-4	12	TRBJ2-3	ARSLERGTDTQY
TRBV7-2	11	TRBJ2-1	ASSPGTSGIRV
TRBV6-2/TRBV6-3	12	TRBJ2-3	ASSYPDSTDTQY
TRBV7-9	14	TRBJ2-7	ASSSPWTGDTYEQY
TRBV18	13	TRBJ2-2	ASSRDRAVPGELF
TRBV7-2	13	TRBJ2-1	ASSLGPGRENEQF
TRBV10-3	12	TRBJ2-1	AISDFRGYNEQF
TRBV11-1	13	TRBJ1-1	ASSPPGLQNTEAF
TRBV7-2	14	TRBJ2-7	ASSRPPGQGAYEQY
TRBV4-1	12	TRBJ1-5	ASSHGQRNQPQH
TRBV29-1	9	TRBJ2-7	SVVQGYEQY
TRBV2	12	TRBJ2-7	ANSLDRGLYEQY
TRBV9	11	TRBJ2-1	ASSVALVNEQF
TRBV9	13	TRBJ1-2	ASSVDPGGLEGYT
TRBV20-1	12	TRBJ1-4	SALPGQGYEKLF
TRBV3-1	12	TRBJ1-1	ANSRRDFNTEAF
TRBV4-2	11	TRBJ1-2	ASSPQTGQGYT
TRBV20-1	18	TRBJ2-3	SAKTWDKGTRLSSTDTQY
TRBV7-3	14	TRBJ2-3	ASSPRGRANGGTQY
TRBV7-3	12	TRBJ1-1	ASSLIGGVTEAF
TRBV10-3	11	TRBJ2-7	AIGRSDSYEQY
TRBV19	13	TRBJ2-5	ASSIDFPSVETQY
TRBV5-5	12	TRBJ2-3	ASSLVTATDTQY
TRBV5-1	13	TRBJ2-5	ASSLGREFEETQY
TRBV20-1	11	TRBJ2-3	SATPIRDPKLY
TRBV25-1	12	TRBJ1-1	ASSGVGRNTEAF
TRBV7-2	14	TRBJ2-2	ASSPRGGRDTGELF
TRBV5-8	14	TRBJ2-2	ASVSYWTGSAGDLF
TRBV18	12	TRBJ2-1	ASSAQEQYNEQF
TRBV5-1	12	TRBJ1-5	ASSLGQGMQPQH
TRBV4-1	11	TRBJ1-2	ASSQVSRAGYT
TRBV4-1	13	TRBJ2-5	ASSRPGQGLETQY
TRBV7-2	11	TRBJ2-1	ASSQIRSSEQF
TRBV5-5	11	TRBJ1-2	ASSLDITYGYT
TRBV2	12	TRBJ1-2	ASTPNGPHYGYT
TRBV12-3/TRBV12-4	12	TRBJ2-6	ATGAGSGANVLT
TRBV12-3/TRBV12-4	13	TRBJ2-4	ASSLSRRDKNIQY
TRBV5-1	11	TRBJ2-1	ASGQGIYNEQF
TRBV29-1	11	TRBJ2-7	SVGTGITYEQY
TRBV29-1	11	TRBJ2-7	SVEDQGTYEQY
TRBV27	12	TRBJ1-2	ASSLFGTNYGYT
TRBV9	12	TRBJ1-4	ASSVTGEVEKLF
TRBV10-2	12	TRBJ2-7	ASSEGAYRYEQY
TRBV6-2/TRBV6-3	11	TRBJ2-5	ASSYDRQETQY
TRBV27	12	TRBJ1-1	ASSYFDRVTEAF
TRBV12-3/TRBV12-4	11	TRBJ2-1	ASAKGHNHEQF
TRBV20-1	16	TRBJ1-4	SAPRRGALQATNEKLF
TRBV30	13	TRBJ1-3	ASLSDRVGGNTIY
TRBV20-1	12	TRBJ2-3	SAPPGLDTDTQY
TRBV19	9	TRBJ1-5	ASRGNQPQH
TRBV18	13	TRBJ2-3	ASSPPQGFTDTQY
TRBV13	13	TRBJ2-1	ASSSPGAPDNEQF
TRBV5-1	13	TRBJ1-2	ASSRRGTAGYGYT